This TCR beta chain was documented in a study of blood T cell repertoires in COVID-19. This CDR3 is 17 amino acids long. The germline V gene encodes CDR1 MDHEN and CDR2 SYDVKM. V shed 5 bases, J shed 7 bases, and the junction held 17 bases outside the gene matches. Using immunoSEQ multiplex PCR, the repertoire was profiled, and TCRdb retains in-frame clones only, with some absent. The sample lists a few hundred thousand clones; roughly 91% were seen once. The sequenced sample was PBMCs or T cells enriched from blood (not recorded which). This chain connects TRBV28 to TRBJ1-5, with 7 positions matching TRBD1. The TCR was taken from a woman aged 18-35 years who had recovered from COVID-19. CDR3 residues: CASSPVTGIGTRQPQHF. The CDR3 nucleotides read TGTGCCAGCAGTCCTGTGACAGGGATTGGGACGAGGCAGCCCCAGCATTTT.